The text below deals with one TCR beta chain. Antigen: not known. A multiplex PCR was run with 60 Vbeta primers and 13 Jbeta primers. The protocol was immunoSEQ multiplex PCR, while the TCRdb copy is restricted to in-frame clones and leaves out a portion. In the table there are about 140,000 clones, approximately 79% of which are singletons. This specimen comes from a study of cytomegalovirus exposure and HLA in healthy donors. In the study overall: In a previous analysis, more than 90 million unique TCR beta sequences were found from 150 million to 200 million T cells.

Study conclusions and caveats: The CMV antigen specificity of a few CMV-associated chains was confirmed through in vitro analysis. TCR beta sequences reportedly predicted most subjects' HLA-A and HLA-B alleles accurately.

Germline V gene sequence: CDR1 ENHRY, CDR2 SYGVKD. Trimming shortened V by 6 bases and J by 1 base, and 12 bases separated the two germline ends. The CDR3 loop spans 14 amino acids. Though nominally healthy at sampling, donors likely had unrecorded immune exposures. The sample consisted of PBMCs. This receptor was obtained from a female donor in good health and CMV-seronegative. The chain carries TRBV10-3 and TRBJ1-1; perhaps TRBD1 as D (6 bases). CDR3 sequence reads: CAISTGRENTEAFF. The CDR3 nucleotides are TGTGCCATCAGCACAGGGAGGGAGAACACTGAAGCTTTCTTT.